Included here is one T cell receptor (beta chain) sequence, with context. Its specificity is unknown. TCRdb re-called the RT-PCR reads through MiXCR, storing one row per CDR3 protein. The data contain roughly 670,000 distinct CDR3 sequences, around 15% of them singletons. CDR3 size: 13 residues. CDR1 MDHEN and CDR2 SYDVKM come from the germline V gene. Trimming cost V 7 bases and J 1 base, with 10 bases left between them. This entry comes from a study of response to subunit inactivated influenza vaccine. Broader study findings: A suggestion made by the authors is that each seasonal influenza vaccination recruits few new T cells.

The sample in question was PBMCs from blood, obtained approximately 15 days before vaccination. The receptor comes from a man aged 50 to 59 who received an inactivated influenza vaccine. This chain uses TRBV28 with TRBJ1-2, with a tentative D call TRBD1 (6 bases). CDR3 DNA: TGTGCCAGCAACCCGGACAGTAACTATGGCTACACCTTC. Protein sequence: CASNPDSNYGYTF.